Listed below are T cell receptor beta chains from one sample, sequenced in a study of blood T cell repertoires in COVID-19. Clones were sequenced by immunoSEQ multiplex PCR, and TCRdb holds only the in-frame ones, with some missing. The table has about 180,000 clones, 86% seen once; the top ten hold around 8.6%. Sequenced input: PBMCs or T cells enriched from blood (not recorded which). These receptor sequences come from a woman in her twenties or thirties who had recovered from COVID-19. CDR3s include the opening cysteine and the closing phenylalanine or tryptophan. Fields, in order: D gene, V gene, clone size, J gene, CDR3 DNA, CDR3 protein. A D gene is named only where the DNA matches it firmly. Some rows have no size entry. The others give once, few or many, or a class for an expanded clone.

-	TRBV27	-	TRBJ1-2	TGTGCCAGCACCACAGGGAACTATGGCTACACCTTC	CASTTGNYGYTF
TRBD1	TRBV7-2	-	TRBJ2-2	TGTGCCAGCAGCTTACCCCCATATCGGACAGGGGCCACCGGGGAGCTGTTTTTT	CASSLPPYRTGATGELFF
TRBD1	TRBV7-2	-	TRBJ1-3	TGTGCCAGCAGCTTAAGGGGACAGGGTTCTGGAAACACCATATATTTT	CASSLRGQGSGNTIYF
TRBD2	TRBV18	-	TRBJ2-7	TGTGCCAGCTCACCTACGGCGGGAGCTTCGTACGAGCAGTACTTC	CASSPTAGASYEQYF
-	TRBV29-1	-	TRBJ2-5	TGCAGCGTTGAAAGAGATTCCCAAGAGACCCAGTACTTC	CSVERDSQETQYF
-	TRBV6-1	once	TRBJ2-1	TGTGCCAGCAGTGAATTTTTTCGTCGGAATGAGCAGTTCTTC	CASSEFFRRNEQFF
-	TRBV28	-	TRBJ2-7	TGTGCCAGCAGTACAGGGCGCTACGAGCAGTACTTC	CASSTGRYEQYF
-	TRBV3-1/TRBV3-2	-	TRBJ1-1	TGTGCCAGCAGCCAAGGACGGAGGAGCAGTGGAGCTTTCTTT	CASSQGRRSSGAFF
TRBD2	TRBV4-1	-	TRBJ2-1	TGCGCCAGCAGCCAAGTTGGGGCGGGAGGGTACAATGAGCAGTTCTTC	CASSQVGAGGYNEQFF
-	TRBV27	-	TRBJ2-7	TGTGCCAGCAGCCTTGATTCGACAGGGAGGTACGAGCAGTACTTC	CASSLDSTGRYEQYF
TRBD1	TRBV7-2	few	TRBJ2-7	TGTGCCAGCAGCTTAGGGGGGACAGGGGTGTCGTACGAGCAGTACTTC	CASSLGGTGVSYEQYF
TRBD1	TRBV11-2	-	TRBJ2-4	TGTGCCAGCAGCTTAGGAGGGACAGGGTGGCCCAAAAACATTCAGTACTTC	CASSLGGTGWPKNIQYF
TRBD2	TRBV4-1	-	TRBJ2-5	TGCGCCAGCAGCCAAGATTACGAAGGGCTAGCGGGAAGGTGGTTTAAAGAGACCCAGTACTTC	CASSQDYEGLAGRWFKETQYF
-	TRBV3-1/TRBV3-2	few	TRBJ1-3	TGTGCCAGCAGCCAAGACGCATTAGTCGGAAACACCATATATTTT	CASSQDALVGNTIYF
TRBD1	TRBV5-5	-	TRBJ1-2	TGTGCCAGCAGCTTGGGAGGCCGGGACAGGGCGTTTTATGGCTACACCTTC	CASSLGGRDRAFYGYTF
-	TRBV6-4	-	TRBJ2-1	TGTGCCAGCAGTGATCTCCCGGGGGAAAACAATGAGCAGTTCTTC	CASSDLPGENNEQFF
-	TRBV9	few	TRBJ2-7	TGTGCCAGCAGCGCCGGCCAGGGTGTCGAGCAGTACTTC	CASSAGQGVEQYF
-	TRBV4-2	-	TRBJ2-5	TGTGCCAGCAGCCAGTTCGGGGGAGGAGAGACCCAGTACTTC	CASSQFGGGETQYF
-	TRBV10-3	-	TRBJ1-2	TGTGCCATCAGTAACACAGGGAATGGCTACACCTTC	CAISNTGNGYTF
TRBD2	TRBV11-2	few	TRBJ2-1	TGTGCCAGCACCAGGGACCCCGGGACTAGTGTCAATGAGCAGTTCTTC	CASTRDPGTSVNEQFF
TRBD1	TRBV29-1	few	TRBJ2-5	TGCAGCGTTGGGGGACAGGGGGCCGAGACCCAGTACTTC	CSVGGQGAETQYF
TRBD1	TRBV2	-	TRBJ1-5	TGTGCCAGCCGTTCCTCCGGGACAGTCAATCAGCCCCAGCATTTT	CASRSSGTVNQPQHF
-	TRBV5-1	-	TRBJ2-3	TGCGCCAGCAGCATGAACAGGGAAGATACGCAGTATTTT	CASSMNREDTQYF
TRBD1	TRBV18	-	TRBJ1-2	TGTGCCAGCTCAACGGTTGGACAGGGCGGTAACTATGGCTACACCTTC	CASSTVGQGGNYGYTF
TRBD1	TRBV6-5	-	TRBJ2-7	TGTGCCAGCAGTTACCGGGGACAGGGCTCCTACGAGCAGTACTTC	CASSYRGQGSYEQYF
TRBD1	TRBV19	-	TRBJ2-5	TGTGCCAGTAGTATAGGAATTCAAGACAGGGAGGAGACCCAGTACTTC	CASSIGIQDREETQYF
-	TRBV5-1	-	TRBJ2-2	TGCGCCAGCAGCTTGGCGAAGGGCAGGGTTACCACCGGGGAGCTGTTTTTT	CASSLAKGRVTTGELFF
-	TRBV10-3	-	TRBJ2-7	TGTGCCATAAAGGGGACTTTGAGCTCCTACGAGCAGTACTTC	CAIKGTLSSYEQYF
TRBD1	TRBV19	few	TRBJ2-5	TGTGCCAGTAGTGGATCAAAAGGCCGTACAGGGGGCTTGGAGACCCAGTACTTC	CASSGSKGRTGGLETQYF
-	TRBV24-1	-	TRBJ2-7	TGTGCCACCAGTGGTCCTTCGGGCGAGCAGTACTTC	CATSGPSGEQYF
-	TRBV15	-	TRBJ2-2	TGTGCCACCAGCAGAGATCGGACATACCCGAGGACCGGGGAGCTGTTTTTT	CATSRDRTYPRTGELFF